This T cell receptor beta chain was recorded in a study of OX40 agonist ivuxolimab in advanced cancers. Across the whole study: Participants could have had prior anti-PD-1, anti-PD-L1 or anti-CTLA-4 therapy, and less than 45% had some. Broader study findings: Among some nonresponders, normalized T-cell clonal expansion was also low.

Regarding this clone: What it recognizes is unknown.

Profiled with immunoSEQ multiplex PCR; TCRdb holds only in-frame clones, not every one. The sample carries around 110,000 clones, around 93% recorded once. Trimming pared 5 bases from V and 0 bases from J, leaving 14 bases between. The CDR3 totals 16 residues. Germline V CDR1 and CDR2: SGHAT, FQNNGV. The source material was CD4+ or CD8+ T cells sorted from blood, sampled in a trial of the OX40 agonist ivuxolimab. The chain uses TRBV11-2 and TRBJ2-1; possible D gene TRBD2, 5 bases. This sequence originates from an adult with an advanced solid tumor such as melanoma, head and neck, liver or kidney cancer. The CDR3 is CASSRMRALSYNEQFF. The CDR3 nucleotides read TGTGCCAGCAGCCGGATGAGGGCTCTCTCCTACAATGAGCAGTTCTTC. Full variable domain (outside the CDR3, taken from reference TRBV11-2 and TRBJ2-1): EAGVAQSPRYKIIEKRQSVAFWCNPISGHATLYWYQQILGQGPKLLIQFQNNGVVDDSQLPKDRFSAERLKGVDSTLKIQPAKLEDSAVYLCASSRMRALSYNEQFFGPGTRLTVL.